This T cell receptor beta chain comes out of a study of T cell repertoires in cytomegalovirus infection. About the study: Shared public TCR beta signatures pointed to both CMV infection and a matching HLA type.

TCRdb reprocessed the reads with MiXCR, giving one entry per CDR3 protein. The repertoire holds around 530,000 distinct CDR3 sequences, with approximately 15% as singletons. The germline V gene encodes CDR1 SGHAT and CDR2 FQNNGV. This CDR3 has 16 residues. The ends lost 0 bases at V and 2 bases at J; junction bases unmatched: 4. Study results and caveats: Cumulative frequency of public TCR beta families picked out carriers of CMV plus the relevant HLA. Dominant in the ex vivo response were TCR beta clonotypes restricted by HLA-C and specific for CMV.

In its sample, this clonotype was seen many times. As yet, its antigen is unknown. This TCR was recovered from a human donor in good health (CMV status not recorded). Some clones in this sample may be carry-over from other donors' samples. Sequencing was done on a sample of CD8+ T cells from PBMCs. The gene calls are TRBV11-2 and TRBJ1-2; TRBD1 aligns across 9 bases. The CDR3 nucleotides are TGTGCCAGCAGCTTAGAGGGACAGGGAGCCAACTATGGCTACACCTTC. Translated: CASSLEGQGANYGYTF.